The 10 T cell receptor beta chains given below trace back to one sample, sequenced in a study of CD8 T cells in ankylosing spondylitis. General study points: It appeared that ankylosing spondylitis blood was characterized by a TCR beta motif of about eight highly homologous variants.

TCRdb used MiXCR to reprocess the 5' RACE reads, holding one entry per CDR3 protein. The sample yields 400,000 or so distinct CDR3 sequences, more than 25% seen once. Their specific antigens are unknown. Material for sequencing was blood, either unsorted or a sorted T cell fraction (not recorded which). Every receptor here comes from a male donor with ankylosing spondylitis.

J is TRBJ1-6 and V is TRBV5-6, with D tentatively TRBD1 (6 bases). CDR1 and CDR2 (germline): SGHDT, YYEEEE. With 2 bases removed from V and 6 bases from J, the gap between germline ends came to 12 bases. This CDR3 spans 15 amino acids. The CDR3 loop reads CASSLEDSVNSPLHF. CDR3 DNA: TGTGCCAGCAGCTTAGAGGACAGTGTTAATTCACCCCTCCACTTT. The full variable domain, with the rest looked up from reference TRBV5-6 and TRBJ1-6, is DAGVTQSPTHLIKTRGQQVTLRCSPKSGHDTVSWYQQALGQGPQFIFQYYEEEERQRGNFPDRFSGHQFPNYSSELNVNALLLGDSALYLCASSLEDSVNSPLHFGNGTRLTVT.

The chain is built from TRBV20-1 and TRBJ2-1, with 10 nucleotides matching TRBD1. The germline V gene has CDR1 DFQATT and CDR2 SNEGSKA (reference sequence). This CDR3 is 13 amino acids long. V lost 5 bases, J lost 9 bases, and 7 bases stayed unmatched. The CDR3 nucleotides read TGCAGTGCTTTGGGACAGGGGATCGGTGAGCAGTTCTTC. This encodes CSALGQGIGEQFF.

This clonotype was seen only a few times. This chain joins TRBV7-2 and TRBJ2-2; 8 bases match TRBD2. Germline V gene data show CDR1 as SGHTA and CDR2 as FQGNSA. V was pared by 2 bases and J by 3 bases, with 5 bases of the junction left unmatched. This CDR3 has 16 residues. The CDR3 coding sequence is TGTGCCAGCAGCTTATCTGGCGGGAGGTACACCGGGGAGCTGTTTTTT. Translation gives CASSLSGGRYTGELFF.

This clonotype came up a few times. The V call is TRBV5-6, the J call TRBJ2-7; 9 nucleotides align to TRBD2. The junction had 12 bases not matched to a gene; V was cut back by 8 bases and J by 6 bases. CDR1 and CDR2 from the germline V gene are SGHDT and YYEEEE. The CDR3 length is 14 residues. CDR3 nucleotides: TGTGCCAGTCAGACCGGGACTAGCCTTGGCGAGCAGTACGTC. This gives the protein CASQTGTSLGEQYV.

The V and J genes are TRBV25-1 and TRBJ2-1; the D is unclear. V lost 3 bases to trimming and J lost 5 bases, with 14 bases between them. This CDR3 has 15 amino acids. CDR1 is MGHDK, CDR2 SYGVNS, per germline. The CDR3 is CASSDWSRSHNEQFF. CDR3 in DNA: TGTGCCAGCAGTGACTGGTCAAGGTCACACAATGAGCAGTTCTTC.

V gene TRBV9 combines with J gene TRBJ2-7, with TRBD2 identical over 9 bases. The ends lost 0 bases at V and 6 bases at J; junction bases unmatched: 4. This CDR3 spans 14 amino acids. Per the germline V gene, CDR1 is SGDLS and CDR2 is YYNGEE. The chain's CDR3 is CASSVAGLASEQYF. Written as DNA, the CDR3 is TGTGCCAGCAGCGTAGCGGGACTAGCATCCGAGCAGTACTTC.

V and J are TRBV4-2 and TRBJ2-2, with 7 bases identical to TRBD2. The CDR3 runs to 18 residues. V trimming: 0 bases; J trimming: 3 bases; junction bases outside the gene matches: 10. CDR1 is LGHNA and CDR2 is YNFKEQ in the germline V gene. CDR3 DNA sequence: TGTGCCAGCAGCCAAGATGCCCCCGGCGGGAGCCACACCGGGGAGCTGTTTTTT. Residues: CASSQDAPGGSHTGELFF.

The table lists this clonotype with a few counts. V usage is TRBV18 and J usage is TRBJ2-1, with 8 bases lining up with TRBD2. The CDR3 totals 15 residues. After removal of 8 bases from V and 2 bases from J, the junction contained 8 bases not matched to a gene. The germline V gene has CDR1 KGHSH and CDR2 LQKENI. Written as DNA, the CDR3 is TGTGCCAGCCGGGGTAGCGGGAAGCCCTACAATGAGCAGTTCTTC. Translated: CASRGSGKPYNEQFF.

The chain recombines TRBV29-1 with TRBJ1-1, with D hard to call. The V end lost 4 bases, the J end lost 1 base, and 10 bases lay between the germline ends. The CDR3 loop spans 13 amino acids. From germline, CDR1 is SQVTM and CDR2 ANQGSEA. The CDR3 sequence is CSVGKDWNTEAFF. The CDR3 coding sequence is TGCAGCGTTGGAAAGGATTGGAACACTGAAGCTTTCTTT.

This clonotype was seen many times. The chain recombines TRBV7-9 with TRBJ2-7; the match to TRBD2 covers 8 bases. The CDR3 consists of 17 residues. Germline V gene data show CDR1 as SEHNR and CDR2 as FQNEAQ (reference sequence). Trimming at V came to 1 base and at J to 3 bases, leaving 11 bases not matched to a gene. The CDR3 DNA sequence: TGTGCCAGCAGCTTAGGGCGCACTAGCGGTTTGATCTACGAGCAGTACTTC. Translating gives CASSLGRTSGLIYEQYF.